The subject of this entry is one T cell receptor beta chain. The antigen is not known. These data originate in a study of cytomegalovirus exposure and HLA in healthy donors. PCR was performed using 60 Vbeta and 13 Jbeta primers. TCRdb's table, derived via immunoSEQ multiplex PCR, lists solely in-frame clones and lacks some. The sample lists over 150,000 clones, around four fifths occurring once. Germline CDR1 SGHDN, CDR2 FVKESK. The CDR3 runs to 17 residues. The V and J ends lost 1 base and 9 bases, in that order; junction bases with no gene match: 9. Study results and caveats: When analyzed later, a missense DCLRE1C variant was found to be linked to TCR beta V- and J-gene trimming.

The J gene is TRBJ1-6, the V gene TRBV14; TRBD1 agrees at 10 bases. Material: PBMCs. This receptor was taken from a woman aged 50 to 65 in good health and CMV-seropositive. Written as DNA, the CDR3 is TGTGCCAGCAGCCAAGCGGGACAGGGGCTTAGGGTTTCACCCCTCCACTTT. Protein product: CASSQAGQGLRVSPLHF.